This entry lists 23 T cell receptor beta chains sequenced from one sample in a study of vaccination and CD4 T cells after COVID-19. Cultured CD4+ T cell DNA underwent sequencing with the Oncomine TCR Beta short-read assay. TCRdb re-derived calls from the PCR reads in MiXCR, one entry per CDR3 protein. The sample includes 7,000 or so distinct CDR3 sequences, about 41% seen only once; the top ten take less than 40%. Antigens of these TCRs are unknown. Treatment specified: roughly 10-day PBMC culture with coronavirus spike peptide pools or control peptides (ViraFEST assay). These CD4+ T cells came from an unexposed donor, sampled before the COVID-19 pandemic (2011-2018). The specimen was CD4+ T cells from blood, cultured in vitro. The receptors were sampled from a human donor in good health.

This chain joins TRBV20-1 and TRBJ2-1; D uncertain. Per germline, CDR1 DFQATT and CDR2 SNEGSKA (reference sequence). Trimming stripped 6 bases from V and 10 bases from J, with 10 bases between. The CDR3 sequence is 10 residues long. This chain's CDR3 is CSASQEEQFF. The CDR3 DNA reads TGCAGTGCCTCCCAGGAGGAGCAGTTCTTC.

The chain links TRBV6-5 to TRBJ1-1; weak D call: TRBD1 (5 bases). V was trimmed by 0 bases and J by 7 bases, leaving 6 bases between them. The germline V gene has CDR1 MNHEY and CDR2 SVGAGI. The CDR3 consists of 12 residues. The CDR3: CASSYSGLEAFF. The DNA for the CDR3 is TGTGCCAGCAGTTACTCGGGACTTGAAGCTTTCTTT.

The chain employs TRBV7-3 and TRBJ2-5, with D perhaps assigned TRBD1 or TRBD2 (5 bases each). The V and J ends lost 4 bases and 4 bases respectively, with 10 bases between them. CDR3 length: 13 residues. Germline loops: CDR1 SGHTA, CDR2 FQGTGA. CDR3 coding DNA: TGTGCCAGCAGCTCTATGAGGGGAGAGACCCAGTACTTC. This gives the protein CASSSMRGETQYF.

V and J are TRBV7-9 and TRBJ2-2; the D gene is possibly TRBD1 (6 bases). V lost 6 bases, J lost 4 bases, and 9 bases lay in between. Germline V gives CDR1 SEHNR, CDR2 FQNEAQ (reference sequence). The CDR3 covers 13 residues. CDR3 residues: CASRTGFTGELFF. DNA of the CDR3: TGTGCCAGCAGAACAGGGTTCACCGGGGAGCTGTTTTTT.

This clonotype was seen more than once but under ten times. V is TRBV21-1 and J is TRBJ1-2; the table names TRBD1, a call not compared with the DNA. TRBV21-1 is reported as a pseudogene. The CDR3 runs to 14 residues. The DNA for the CDR3 is TGTGCCAGCAGCAAAGGCAGGGTCCCCTATGGCTACACCTTC. Protein sequence: CASSKGRVPYGYTF.

The V and J genes are TRBV27 and TRBJ1-2; D perhaps matches TRBD1 (5 bases). This CDR3 is 13 amino acids long. The ends were cut back, 3 bases at V and 8 bases at J, with 13 bases in the middle. Germline V CDR1 and CDR2: MNHEY, SMNVEV (reference sequence). In nucleotides, the CDR3 is TGTGCCAGCAGTTTTATCGCAACAGGAGGCTACACCTTC. This sequence encodes CASSFIATGGYTF.

CDR3 nucleotide sequence: TGCAGCGTTGAAACCGGTCTTCCACAGGGGTTCTTC. It is translated as CSVETGLPQGFF. The chain uses TRBV29-1 and TRBJ2-1; tentative D call: TRBD1 (6 bases). The CDR3 consists of 12 residues. V was trimmed by 2 bases and J by 15 bases, leaving 17 bases between them. In germline, CDR1 is SQVTM, CDR2 ANQGSEA.

The genes are TRBV7-9 and TRBJ2-3; 7 bases line up with TRBD2. This CDR3 comprises 18 residues. The V segment lost 4 bases and the J segment 2 bases; nucleotides outside the gene matches: 15. Germline V lookup: CDR1 SEHNR, CDR2 FQNEAQ (reference sequence). The CDR3 loop is CASSSEKGGNIHTDTQYF. CDR3 in DNA: TGTGCCAGCAGCTCAGAGAAGGGAGGGAACATCCACACAGATACGCAGTATTTT.

V is TRBV30 and J is TRBJ1-6; no firm D call. The CDR3 extends over 13 amino acids. The V gene's germline CDR1 is GTSNPN and CDR2 SVGIG (reference sequence). V lost 5 bases and J lost 4, with 9 bases in between. Here the CDR3 DNA reads TGTGCCTGGGGGGAGACATATAATTCACCCCTCCACTTT. This translates into CAWGETYNSPLHF.

This clonotype has more than one count but fewer than ten. The CDR3 nucleotides read TGCAGTGCTAGAGATCTAGCGGGGGTAGATGAGCAGTTCTTC. Translation: CSARDLAGVDEQFF. V usage is TRBV20-1 and J usage is TRBJ2-1, with 10 bases identical to TRBD2. V lost 0 bases, J lost 8 bases, and 4 bases stayed unmatched. Germline V lookup: CDR1 DFQATT, CDR2 SNEGSKA (reference sequence). This CDR3 spans 14 amino acids.

The sample holds a few counts of this clonotype. The chain couples TRBV4-1 to TRBJ1-6; D remains ambiguous. The CDR3 is 15 amino acids. The germline gives CDR1 MGHRA, CDR2 YSYEKL. The V and J ends lost 2 bases and 8 bases respectively, with 13 bases between them. The CDR3 reads CASSQIEASDSPLHF. The CDR3 DNA reads TGCGCCAGCAGCCAAATCGAGGCATCTGATTCACCCCTCCACTTT.

The J gene is TRBJ2-2, the V gene TRBV6-1, with 13 nucleotides matching TRBD2. CDR1 is MNHNS, CDR2 SASEGT, per germline. The CDR3 loop spans 18 amino acids. V dropped 6 bases and J dropped 0; count of bases not matched to a gene: 7. The CDR3 DNA is TGTGCCAGCAGCCAAGGGACTAGCGGGGCATCGAACACCGGGGAGCTGTTTTTT. This codes for CASSQGTSGASNTGELFF.

This clonotype has only a few counts. This chain joins TRBV11-3 and TRBJ2-1; 9 bases fit TRBD2. V gave up 4 bases and J gave up 4 bases; unmatched junction bases: 2. CDR1 SGHNT and CDR2 YENEEA come from the germline V gene. The CDR3 consists of 14 residues. The CDR3 sequence is CASSSGLAYNEQFF. As DNA, the CDR3 is TGTGCCAGCAGCTCGGGACTAGCTTACAATGAGCAGTTCTTC.

V gene TRBV5-1 combines with J gene TRBJ2-3, with 9 bases lining up with TRBD2. The ends lost 0 bases at V and 1 base at J; junction bases unmatched: 3. There are 16 residues in the CDR3. Germline V CDR1 and CDR2: SGHRS, YFSETQ. The CDR3: CASSLASSGGTDTQYF. CDR3 DNA sequence: TGCGCCAGCAGCTTGGCTTCTAGCGGGGGCACAGATACGCAGTATTTT.

The rearrangement joins TRBV11-2 to TRBJ1-6; D is ambiguous. CDR1 is SGHAT, CDR2 FQNNGV, per germline. V was trimmed by 1 base and J by 7 bases, leaving 5 bases between them. The CDR3 loop spans 13 amino acids. DNA of the CDR3: TGTGCCAGCAGCTTAGTGGGAAATTCACCCCTCCACTTT. Translating it yields CASSLVGNSPLHF.

In this sample, this clonotype turned up once. The chain links TRBV6-1 to TRBJ2-7; D not certain. V lost 7 bases and J lost 0, with 16 bases in between. Germline V gene sequence: CDR1 MNHNS, CDR2 SASEGT. This CDR3 has 15 residues. CDR3 DNA: TGTGCCAGCATTTTCGGAAAACAGAGCTCCTACGAGCAGTACTTC. Amino acids: CASIFGKQSSYEQYF.

This clonotype was counted only a few times. The rearrangement links TRBV6-1 to TRBJ1-1; D is ambiguous. Trimming took off 6 bases at V and 7 bases at J, with 18 bases between the two ends. CDR3 length: 14 residues. Germline V CDR1 and CDR2: MNHNS, SASEGT. In DNA form, the CDR3 reads TGTGCCAGCAGATATACCTATTCGAGAGATGAAGCTTTCTTT. Encoded protein: CASRYTYSRDEAFF.

The V gene is TRBV5-4, the J gene TRBJ1-1; no clear D. From germline, CDR1 is SGHNT and CDR2 YYREEE (reference sequence). This CDR3 has 11 amino acids. With 4 bases removed from V and 7 bases from J, the gap between germline ends came to 8 bases. CDR3 nucleotides: TGTGCCAGCAGCGGCGGGGTTGAAGCTTTCTTT. Its protein product is CASSGGVEAFF.

This sequence joins TRBV10-3 and TRBJ2-7; a possible D gene is TRBD2 (5 bases). Germline values: CDR1 ENHRY, CDR2 SYGVKD. V dropped 2 bases and J dropped 4 bases, with 12 bases sitting between them. CDR3 size: 14 residues. The CDR3 DNA follows: TGTGCCATCAGTGAGCCCCACGGGAAGTACGAGCAGTACTTC. Residues: CAISEPHGKYEQYF.

The chain carries TRBV2 and TRBJ2-7, with D tentatively TRBD2 (6 bases). The CDR3 totals 15 residues. The germline V gene encodes CDR1 SNHLY and CDR2 FYNNEI. Trimming took 6 bases from V and 4 from J, leaving 19 bases between them. The CDR3 region is CASSDPGTGDYEQYF. The CDR3 bases are TGTGCCAGCAGCGACCCTGGGACGGGGGATTACGAGCAGTACTTC.

The CDR3 DNA reads TGTGCCTGGAGTATTAGCGGGGGGGGAAAGCAGTATTTT. Residues: CAWSISGGGKQYF. This sequence joins TRBV30 and TRBJ2-3, with 11 bases matching TRBD2. V trimming: 2 bases; J trimming: 11 bases; junction bases outside the gene matches: 6. The CDR3 runs to 13 residues. Germline V CDR1 and CDR2: GTSNPN, SVGIG (reference sequence).

The V gene is TRBV12-3 or TRBV12-4, the J gene TRBJ2-4; maybe TRBD2 (5 bases). CDR3 length: 12 amino acids. Trimming cost V 4 bases and J 6 bases, with 7 bases left between them. The CDR3 DNA sequence: TGTGCCAGCAGTTCAGAGGGAAACATTCAGTACTTC. Translated: CASSSEGNIQYF.

The chain has TRBV5-1 and TRBJ1-2; TRBD1 agrees at 8 bases. V dropped 2 bases and J dropped 0; count of bases not matched to a gene: 6. The germline CDR1 and CDR2 sequences are SGHRS and YFSETQ. This CDR3 spans 16 amino acids. The chain's CDR3 is CASSLTTGEANYGYTF. The CDR3 DNA reads as TGCGCCAGCAGCTTAACGACAGGGGAGGCTAACTATGGCTACACCTTC.